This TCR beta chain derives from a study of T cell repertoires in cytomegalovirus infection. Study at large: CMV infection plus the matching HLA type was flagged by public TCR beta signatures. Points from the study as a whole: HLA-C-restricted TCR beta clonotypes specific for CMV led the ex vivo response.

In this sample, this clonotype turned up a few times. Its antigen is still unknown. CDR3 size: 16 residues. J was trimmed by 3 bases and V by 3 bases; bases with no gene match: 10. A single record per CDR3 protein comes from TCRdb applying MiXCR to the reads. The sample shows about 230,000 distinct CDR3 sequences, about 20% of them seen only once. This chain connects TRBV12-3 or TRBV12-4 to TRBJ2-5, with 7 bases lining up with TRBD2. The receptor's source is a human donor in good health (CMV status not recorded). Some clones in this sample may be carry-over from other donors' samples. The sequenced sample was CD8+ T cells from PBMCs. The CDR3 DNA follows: TGTGCCAGCAGTTTGAGCTGGCGGGGGTTGGAAGAGACCCAGTACTTC. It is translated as CASSLSWRGLEETQYF.